This T cell receptor beta chain comes out of a study of shared T cell receptors in the human thymus. The protocol was immunoSEQ multiplex PCR, while the TCRdb copy is restricted to in-frame clones and leaves out a portion. The profile shows around 340,000 clones, roughly 94% of them singletons. This CDR3 is built from 16 residues. The germline V gene has CDR1 SGHTA and CDR2 FQGNSA. V shed 5 bases and J shed 4 bases, with 20 bases lying between them. Material: thymocytes. The sequence was obtained from a human donor. The chain is built from TRBV7-2 and TRBJ1-2, with D perhaps matching TRBD1 (6 bases). The CDR3 DNA follows: TGTGCCAGCAGCGCGTCCAGGGACACAACGGGCTATGGCTACACCTTC. Residues: CASSASRDTTGYGYTF.